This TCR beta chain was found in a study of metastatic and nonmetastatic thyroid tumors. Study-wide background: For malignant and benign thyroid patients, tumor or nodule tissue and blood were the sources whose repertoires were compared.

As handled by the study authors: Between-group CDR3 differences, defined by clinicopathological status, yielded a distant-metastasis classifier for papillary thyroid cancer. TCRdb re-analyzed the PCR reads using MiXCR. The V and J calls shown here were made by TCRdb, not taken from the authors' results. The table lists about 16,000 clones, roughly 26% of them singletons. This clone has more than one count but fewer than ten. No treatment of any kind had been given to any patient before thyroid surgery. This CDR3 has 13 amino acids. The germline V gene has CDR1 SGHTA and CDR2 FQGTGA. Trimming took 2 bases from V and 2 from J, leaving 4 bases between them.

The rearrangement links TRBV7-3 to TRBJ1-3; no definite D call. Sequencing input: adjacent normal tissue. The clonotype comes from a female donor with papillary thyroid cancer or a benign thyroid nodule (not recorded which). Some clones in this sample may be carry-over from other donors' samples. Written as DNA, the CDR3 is TGTGCCAGCAGCTTAGGCCCTGGAAACACCATATATTTT. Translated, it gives CASSLGPGNTIYF.